This T cell receptor beta chain was obtained from a study of T cells in Graves' hyperthyroidism and ophthalmopathy. Amplified TCR beta CDR3 regions derived from RNA transcripts. Primed by the HTBI set, a first-round RT-PCR was run on the TCR CDR3. TCRdb called the multiplex PCR reads again in MiXCR, with one record for every CDR3 protein. The sample contains more than 550,000 distinct CDR3 sequences, nearly 45% of which appear only once. As regards this clonotype: A read error may be the cause here, since a much bigger clone is one base away.

The J segment lost 7 bases and the V segment lost 1 base, leaving 6 bases of the junction unmatched. The CDR3 runs to 15 residues. Looked up from germline, CDR1 is SGHDT and CDR2 is YYEEEE. The sequence came from an adult man with Graves' disease, either hyperthyroidism or ophthalmopathy (not recorded which). Sample: peripheral blood or thyroid tissue (not recorded which). The V call is TRBV5-6, the J call TRBJ1-2, with 11 bases identical to TRBD1. The CDR3 DNA follows: TGTGCCAGCAGCTTGTTCGGGACAGGGGGTCTTGGCTACACCTTC. Its translation is CASSLFGTGGLGYTF.